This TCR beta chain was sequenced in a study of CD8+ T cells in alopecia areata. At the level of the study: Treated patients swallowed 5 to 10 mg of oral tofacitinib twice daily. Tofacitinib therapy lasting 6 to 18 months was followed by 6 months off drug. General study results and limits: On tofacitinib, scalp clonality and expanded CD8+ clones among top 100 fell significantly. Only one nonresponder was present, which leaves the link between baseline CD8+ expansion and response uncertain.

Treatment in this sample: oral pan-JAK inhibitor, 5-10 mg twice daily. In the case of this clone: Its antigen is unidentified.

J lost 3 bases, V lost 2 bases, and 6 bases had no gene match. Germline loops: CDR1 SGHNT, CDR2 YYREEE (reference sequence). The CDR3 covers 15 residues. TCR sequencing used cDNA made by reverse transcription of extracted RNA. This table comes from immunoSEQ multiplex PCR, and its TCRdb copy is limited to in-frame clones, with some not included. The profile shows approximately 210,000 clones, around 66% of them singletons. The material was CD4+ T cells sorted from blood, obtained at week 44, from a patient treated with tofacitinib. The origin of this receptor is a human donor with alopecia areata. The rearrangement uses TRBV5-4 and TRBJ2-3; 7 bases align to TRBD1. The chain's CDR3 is CASSLGGLSTDTQYF. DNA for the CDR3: TGTGCCAGCAGCTTAGGGGGCCTGTCAACAGATACGCAGTATTTT.